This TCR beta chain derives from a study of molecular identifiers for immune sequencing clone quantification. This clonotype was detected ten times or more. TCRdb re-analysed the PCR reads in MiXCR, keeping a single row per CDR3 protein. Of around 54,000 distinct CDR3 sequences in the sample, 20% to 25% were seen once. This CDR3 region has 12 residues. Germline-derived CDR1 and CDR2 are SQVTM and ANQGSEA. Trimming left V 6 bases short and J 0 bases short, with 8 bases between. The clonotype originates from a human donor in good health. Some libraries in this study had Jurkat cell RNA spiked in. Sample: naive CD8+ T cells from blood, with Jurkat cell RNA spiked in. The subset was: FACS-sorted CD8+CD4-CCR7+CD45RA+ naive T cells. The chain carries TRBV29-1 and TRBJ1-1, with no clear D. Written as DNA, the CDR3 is TGCAGCGTACGGTCGATGAACACTGAAGCTTTCTTT. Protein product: CSVRSMNTEAFF.